The rows below give T cell receptor beta chains drawn from one sample of a study of OX40 agonist ivuxolimab in advanced cancers. Libraries were prepared by immunoSEQ multiplex PCR; TCRdb keeps only in-frame clonotypes and omits some of them. The repertoire includes about 60,000 clones, roughly 90% of them detected once, and under 0.7% sits in the top ten. The sequenced sample was CD4+ or CD8+ T cells sorted from blood, obtained in a trial of the OX40 agonist ivuxolimab. These receptors all come from an adult with an advanced solid tumor such as melanoma, head and neck, liver or kidney cancer. The CDR3 runs from the conserved cysteine through the conserved F or W. D genes are given only for firm matches. Only part of the rows carry a size: once, few, many, or a class if the clone is expanded.

NA	TRBV4-1	TRBJ2-5	NA	CASSQVGVLGETQYF	TGCGCCAGCAGCCAGGTCGGAGTCTTGGGGGAGACCCAGTACTTC
TRBD1	TRBV6-1	TRBJ1-6	NA	CASAGQEGGSSPLHF	TGTGCCAGCGCGGGACAGGAAGGCGGGAGTTCACCCCTCCACTTT
NA	TRBV11-2	TRBJ2-5	NA	CASSLEETQYF	TGTGCCAGCAGCTTAGAAGAGACCCAGTACTTC
TRBD1	TRBV5-1	TRBJ1-4	NA	CASSLGRGLSNEKLFF	TGCGCCAGCAGCTTGGGTAGGGGGCTCTCTAATGAAAAACTGTTTTTT
NA	TRBV28	TRBJ1-4	NA	CASSLGGLTNEKLFF	TGTGCCAGCAGTCTGGGGGGGTTAACTAATGAAAAACTGTTTTTT
TRBD1	TRBV7-2	TRBJ1-4	NA	CASSLGWTGVEKLFF	TGTGCCAGCAGCTTAGGTTGGACAGGGGTTGAAAAACTGTTTTTT
NA	TRBV2	TRBJ1-2	NA	CASRSARGISNYGYTF	TGTGCCAGCAGGTCGGCACGCGGTATCTCTAACTATGGCTACACCTTC
NA	TRBV11-2	TRBJ1-3	NA	CASSLMSGAGNTIYF	TGTGCCAGCAGCTTAATGTCCGGGGCTGGAAACACCATATATTTT
NA	TRBV5-5	TRBJ2-3	NA	CASAEADTQYF	TGTGCCAGCGCCGAGGCAGATACGCAGTATTTT
NA	TRBV6-1	TRBJ2-5	NA	CASSARGRETQYF	TGTGCCAGCAGTGCCAGGGGCCGAGAGACCCAGTACTTC
NA	TRBV18	TRBJ2-3	NA	CASSPFTDTQYF	TGTGCCAGCTCCCCTTTCACAGATACGCAGTATTTT
NA	TRBV28	TRBJ2-7	NA	CASSFRGGVYYEQYF	TGTGCCAGCAGTTTCCGAGGGGGTGTTTACTACGAGCAGTACTTC
TRBD1	TRBV4-1	TRBJ1-1	NA	CASSQVPGTGRTEAFF	TGCGCCAGCAGCCAAGTTCCCGGGACAGGTCGAACTGAAGCTTTCTTT
NA	TRBV25-1	TRBJ1-4	NA	CASSEPSWGTQNEKLFF	TGTGCCAGCAGTGAACCAAGTTGGGGGACTCAAAATGAAAAACTGTTTTTT
TRBD2	TRBV7-6	TRBJ2-3	NA	CASSRLAGEGTDTQYF	TGTGCCAGCAGCCGACTAGCGGGAGAGGGCACAGATACGCAGTATTTT
NA	TRBV9	TRBJ2-3	NA	CASSVATDTQYF	TGTGCCAGCAGCGTTGCAACAGATACGCAGTATTTT
TRBD1	TRBV6-6	TRBJ2-7	NA	CASSSPWTGDSYEQYF	TGTGCCAGCAGTTCTCCGTGGACAGGGGACTCTTACGAGCAGTACTTC
NA	TRBV7-2	TRBJ1-1	NA	CASSLAGNTEAFF	TGTGCCAGCAGCTTAGCTGGGAACACTGAAGCTTTCTTT
NA	TRBV5-4	TRBJ1-5	NA	CASSLDASNQPQHF	TGTGCCAGCAGCTTAGATGCTAGCAATCAGCCCCAGCATTTT
NA	TRBV4-3	TRBJ2-7	NA	CASSQTGSYEQYF	TGCGCCAGCAGCCAAACAGGGAGCTACGAGCAGTACTTC
NA	TRBV30	TRBJ1-5	NA	CAWSYRGNQPQHF	TGTGCCTGGAGTTACAGGGGCAATCAGCCCCAGCATTTT
TRBD2	TRBV5-1	TRBJ2-1	NA	CASSLGHSSGSYNEQFF	TGCGCCAGCAGCTTGGGCCACTCTAGCGGCTCCTACAATGAGCAGTTCTTC
NA	TRBV11-2	TRBJ1-2	NA	CASSATYSGSPAEGGYTF	TGTGCCAGCAGCGCTACCTACAGCGGTTCCCCGGCAGAGGGGGGCTACACCTTC
NA	TRBV6-5	TRBJ1-2	NA	CASSYGLGSHGYTF	TGTGCCAGCAGTTATGGTTTGGGGTCCCATGGCTACACCTTC
NA	TRBV29-1	TRBJ1-5	NA	CSVGDINQPQHF	TGCAGCGTTGGGGACATTAATCAGCCCCAGCATTTT
NA	TRBV9	TRBJ2-3	NA	CASKGQASTDTQYF	TGTGCCAGCAAGGGTCAGGCCAGCACAGATACGCAGTATTTT
TRBD2	TRBV7-2	TRBJ2-7	NA	CASSLLGTSGGAHVGEQYF	TGTGCCAGCAGCTTATTAGGGACTAGCGGGGGGGCCCATGTAGGAGAGCAGTACTTC
TRBD2	TRBV4-2	TRBJ2-3	NA	CASSQVAGGASDTQYF	TGTGCCAGCAGCCAAGTAGCGGGGGGGGCGTCAGATACGCAGTATTTT
TRBD2	TRBV5-6	TRBJ2-5	NA	CASSIAGTGETQYF	TGTGCCAGCAGCATAGCGGGGACGGGAGAGACCCAGTACTTC
NA	TRBV5-4	TRBJ2-5	NA	CASSLKVQETQYF	TGTGCCAGCAGCCTGAAGGTCCAAGAGACCCAGTACTTC
NA	TRBV25-1	TRBJ1-2	NA	CASSEFGRENYGYTF	TGTGCCAGCAGTGAATTCGGCAGGGAAAACTATGGCTACACCTTC
NA	TRBV2	TRBJ2-2	NA	CASSEARAGELFF	TGTGCCAGCAGTGAAGCTCGGGCTGGGGAGCTGTTTTTT
TRBD1	TRBV7-2	TRBJ2-5	NA	CASSLDRAGETQYF	TGTGCCAGCAGCTTGGACAGGGCGGGGGAGACCCAGTACTTC
NA	TRBV18	TRBJ1-3	NA	CASSPPATVRNTIYF	TGTGCCAGCTCACCACCTGCAACGGTGCGCAACACCATATATTTT
TRBD1	TRBV6-5	TRBJ1-6	NA	CASSYITGGNSPLHF	TGTGCCAGCAGTTACATTACAGGGGGAAATTCACCCCTCCACTTT
NA	TRBV29-1	TRBJ1-1	NA	CSVEDRGVAIAEAFF	TGCAGCGTTGAAGACCGGGGGGTGGCGATTGCTGAAGCTTTCTTT
NA	TRBV4-3	TRBJ1-4	NA	CASSQNQLEKLFF	TGCGCCAGCAGCCAAAACCAACTTGAAAAACTGTTTTTT
TRBD1	TRBV7-9	TRBJ1-1	NA	CASSRGQLNTEAFF	TGTGCCAGCAGCCGGGGACAGTTGAACACTGAAGCTTTCTTT
TRBD1	TRBV6-5	TRBJ1-2	NA	CASSPQGAGGYTF	TGTGCCAGCAGTCCACAGGGGGCGGGCGGCTACACCTTC
NA	TRBV7-9	TRBJ1-2	few	CASRPNRAEWEGYTF	TGTGCCAGCAGGCCCAACAGGGCAGAGTGGGAAGGCTACACCTTC
NA	TRBV2	TRBJ2-3	NA	CASSVRADRTDTQYF	TGTGCCAGCAGTGTTCGGGCAGACCGCACAGATACGCAGTATTTT
TRBD2	TRBV6-5	TRBJ2-7	once	CASASDSGGAGEQYF	TGTGCCAGCGCCTCAGATAGCGGGGGGGCCGGCGAGCAGTACTTC
TRBD1	TRBV30	TRBJ1-5	NA	CAWSPPTGDGQPQHF	TGTGCCTGGAGTCCGCCGACAGGGGATGGTCAGCCCCAGCATTTT
NA	TRBV6-5	TRBJ1-2	few	CASSYTRNYGYTF	TGTGCCAGCAGTTACACCAGAAACTATGGCTACACCTTC
TRBD1	TRBV6-4	TRBJ2-7	NA	CATLRQGPPYEQYF	TGTGCCACCCTGAGACAGGGCCCACCCTACGAGCAGTACTTC
NA	TRBV5-6	TRBJ2-7	NA	CASSSGGPTYEQYF	TGTGCCAGCAGCTCAGGCGGGCCAACCTACGAGCAGTACTTC
NA	TRBV5-1	TRBJ2-1	NA	CASSLNTGNEQFF	TGCGCCAGCAGCTTGAATACGGGTAATGAGCAGTTCTTC
TRBD1	TRBV5-1	TRBJ2-7	NA	CASSHTGGPYEQYF	TGCGCCAGCAGCCACACAGGGGGCCCCTACGAGCAGTACTTC
NA	TRBV6-5	TRBJ1-6	few	CASTLGVDYNSPLHF	TGTGCCAGCACCCTTGGGGTGGACTATAATTCACCCCTCCACTTT
NA	TRBV10-3	TRBJ2-7	few	CAARRGGRDSYEQYF	TGTGCCGCCAGACGGGGCGGTAGGGACTCCTACGAGCAGTACTTC
TRBD2	TRBV7-9	TRBJ2-5	few	CASSYRLAEETQYF	TGTGCCAGCAGCTACAGACTAGCGGAAGAGACCCAGTACTTC